This entry features one T cell receptor beta chain sequence. Its target is unknown. The V gene lost 5 bases and the J gene lost 3 bases, with 2 bases spanning the gap. This CDR3 is built from 10 residues. Germline CDR1 reads KGHSH; CDR2 reads LQKENI. This entry belongs to a study of lymphopenia after photon versus proton radiotherapy. General study results and limits: Authors raise, but do not show, better survival with proton therapy. Under photons, naive T cells and diversity fell while effector/memory populations rose. In patients who died, overall survival fell as post-nadir TCR diversity dropped more. After lymphocyte nadir, photon-treated repertoires showed oligoclonal expansion, especially CD8+ Temra.

The data were produced by immunoSEQ multiplex PCR, yet TCRdb's version contains in-frame clones alone and is incomplete. The sample lists roughly 30,000 clones; around nine tenths were seen once. Here the sequenced sample was peripheral blood, taken from a patient treated with proton-based radiotherapy. The chain recombines TRBV18 with TRBJ2-7, with D unclear. The receptor's source is a woman aged 60-70 years with cholangiocarcinoma. Some clones in this sample may be carry-over from other donors' samples. CDR3 region: CASSGYEQYF. Written as DNA, the CDR3 is TGTGCCAGCTCAGGCTACGAGCAGTACTTC. The whole variable domain, filled in from reference TRBV18 and TRBJ2-7, reads NAGVMQNPRHLVRRRGQEARLRCSPMKGHSHVYWYRQLPEEGLKFMVYLQKENIIDESGMPKERFSAEFPKEGPSILRIQQVVRGDSAAYFCASSGYEQYFGPGTRLTVT.